The rows below give T cell receptor beta chains drawn from one sample of a study of blood T cell repertoires in COVID-19. Clones were sequenced by immunoSEQ multiplex PCR, and TCRdb holds only the in-frame ones, with some missing. This sample yields 65,000 to 85,000 clones, of which 80% to 90% are seen a single time; about 2.9% belongs to the top ten. The source material was peripheral blood. These receptors were taken from a man aged 45-60 years with acute or convalescent COVID-19. CDR3s include the opening cysteine and the closing phenylalanine or tryptophan. Each record gives: V gene, clone size, J gene, D gene, CDR3 protein, CDR3 DNA. D genes are given only for firm matches. Some rows have no size entry. The others give once, few or many, or a class for an expanded clone.

TRBV12-5	.	TRBJ1-1	.	CASGSRTAQSEAFF	TGTGCTAGTGGTTCCCGGACAGCTCAGAGTGAAGCTTTCTTT
TRBV5-1	once	TRBJ2-1	.	CASSRIAESYNEQFF	TGCGCCAGCAGCAGGATAGCGGAGTCCTACAATGAGCAGTTCTTC
TRBV29-1	.	TRBJ1-2	.	CSVALFYDGYTF	TGCAGCGTTGCCCTATTCTACGATGGCTACACCTTC
TRBV27	.	TRBJ1-2	.	CASSSTSTGRRGYTF	TGTGCCAGCAGTTCCACATCGACAGGCCGACGGGGCTACACCTTC
TRBV30	once	TRBJ2-7	TRBD1	CAWRETGNTYEQYF	TGTGCCTGGAGAGAGACAGGGAATACCTACGAGCAGTACTTC
TRBV5-1	.	TRBJ2-5	TRBD2	CASSSGLGAETQYF	TGCGCCAGCAGCTCGGGACTAGGGGCAGAGACCCAGTACTTC
TRBV11-2	.	TRBJ1-5	.	CASSFEGQPQHF	TGTGCCAGCAGCTTCGAGGGTCAGCCCCAGCATTTT
TRBV11-2	.	TRBJ2-3	TRBD2	CASSPNSGKDTQYF	TGTGCCAGCAGCCCCAACAGCGGGAAGGATACGCAGTATTTT
TRBV6-1	once	TRBJ2-1	.	CASSDWGPYNEQFF	TGTGCCAGCAGTGATTGGGGCCCATACAATGAGCAGTTCTTC
TRBV6-4	.	TRBJ1-1	.	CASSDVPGGTEAFF	TGTGCCAGCAGTGACGTCCCGGGCGGGACTGAAGCTTTCTTT
TRBV6-6	.	TRBJ1-6	TRBD1	CASSSGTGILPLHF	TGTGCCAGCAGTTCCGGGACAGGGATTTTACCCCTCCACTTT
TRBV6-2/TRBV6-3	.	TRBJ2-3	TRBD2	CASSPAGGLTDTQYF	TGTGCCAGCAGTCCAGCGGGAGGCCTTACGGATACGCAGTATTTT
TRBV3-1/TRBV3-2	.	TRBJ2-7	TRBD2	CASSQLGTSGAYEQYF	TGTGCCAGCAGCCAACTAGGGACTAGCGGAGCCTACGAGCAGTACTTC
TRBV6-2/TRBV6-3	.	TRBJ2-1	.	CASSYSSGQGRSYNEQFF	TGTGCCAGCAGTTACTCATCAGGGCAGGGGAGATCCTACAATGAGCAGTTCTTC
TRBV9	once	TRBJ1-6	TRBD1	CASSGQGAQSPLHF	TGTGCCAGCAGCGGACAGGGGGCACAATCACCCCTCCACTTT
TRBV29-1	.	TRBJ2-3	.	CSVEREWTDTQYF	TGCAGCGTTGAACGGGAGTGGACAGATACGCAGTATTTT
TRBV7-3	.	TRBJ2-6	TRBD1	CASSPGQGVGAGANVLTF	TGTGCCAGCAGCCCAGGACAGGGGGTGGGGGCTGGGGCCAACGTCCTGACTTTC
TRBV24-1	.	TRBJ1-5	.	CATEGVGSNQPQHF	TGTGCCACCGAGGGGGTTGGTAGCAATCAGCCCCAGCATTTT
TRBV10-2	.	TRBJ1-5	.	CASSEGMGGQPQHF	TGCGCCAGCAGTGAGGGGATGGGGGGTCAGCCCCAGCATTTT
TRBV7-2	.	TRBJ2-1	TRBD2	CASSFPSGRANNEQFF	TGTGCCAGCAGCTTCCCCAGCGGGAGGGCCAATAATGAGCAGTTCTTC
TRBV13	.	TRBJ2-1	TRBD2	CASSSRGSDSYNEQFF	TGTGCCAGCAGCTCGCGCGGGAGCGACTCCTACAATGAGCAGTTCTTC
TRBV5-1	.	TRBJ2-7	.	CASSLGHTQAEQYF	TGCGCCAGCAGCTTGGGGCATACACAGGCCGAGCAGTACTTC
TRBV2	.	TRBJ2-4	TRBD1	CASRRTGVGNIQYF	TGTGCCAGCAGGAGGACAGGGGTTGGAAACATTCAGTACTTC
TRBV15	.	TRBJ1-3	.	CATSRDLAGTGNTIYF	TGTGCCACCAGCAGAGATCTGGCGGGTACTGGAAACACCATATATTTT
TRBV6-1	.	TRBJ1-1	TRBD1	CASSETGGVDTEAFF	TGTGCCAGCAGTGAGACAGGGGGGGTGGACACTGAAGCTTTCTTT
TRBV19	.	TRBJ2-6	.	CASSIQSGANVLTF	TGTGCCAGTAGTATACAGTCTGGGGCCAACGTCCTGACTTTC
TRBV6-2/TRBV6-3	.	TRBJ2-5	TRBD2	CASTPGLAGETQYF	TGTGCCAGCACCCCAGGACTAGCGGGCGAGACCCAGTACTTC
TRBV7-9	once	TRBJ1-1	TRBD1	CASSLETGDTEAFF	TGTGCCAGCAGCTTAGAGACAGGGGACACTGAAGCTTTCTTT
TRBV25-1	.	TRBJ2-3	.	CASSELGGGYTDTQYF	TGTGCCAGCAGTGAATTGGGAGGGGGATACACAGATACGCAGTATTTT
TRBV18	.	TRBJ2-5	TRBD2	CASSPLAGAGETQYF	TGTGCCAGCTCACCATTAGCGGGAGCGGGAGAGACCCAGTACTTC
TRBV19	.	TRBJ1-2	TRBD1	CASSDRGDSYGYTF	TGTGCCAGTAGTGACAGGGGAGACTCCTATGGCTACACCTTC
TRBV19	.	TRBJ1-2	.	CASSIEAANYGYTF	TGTGCCAGTAGTATCGAGGCGGCTAACTATGGCTACACCTTC
TRBV10-2	.	TRBJ2-1	TRBD2	CASSSLAGGIYNEQFF	TGCGCCAGCAGTTCACTAGCGGGAGGGATATACAATGAGCAGTTCTTC
TRBV19	.	TRBJ2-3	TRBD1	CASHPGQITDTQYF	TGTGCCTCCCATCCGGGACAGATCACAGATACGCAGTATTTT
TRBV7-9	.	TRBJ2-3	.	CASSFGGGRDTQYF	TGTGCCAGCAGCTTTGGAGGCGGGCGAGATACGCAGTATTTT
TRBV24-1	.	TRBJ2-1	.	CATSDLRGSNNEQFF	TGTGCCACCAGTGATTTGCGGGGTTCCAACAATGAGCAGTTCTTC
TRBV12-3/TRBV12-4	.	TRBJ1-1	.	CASTLGGAEAFF	TGTGCCAGCACCTTAGGGGGTGCTGAAGCTTTCTTT